Following are 27 T cell receptor beta chains from one sample sequenced in a study of blood T cell repertoires in COVID-19. TCRdb's table, derived via immunoSEQ multiplex PCR, lists solely in-frame clones and lacks some. The data contain about 87,000 clones, about 87% of them singletons. Input material: peripheral blood. These receptors all stem from a human donor with acute or convalescent COVID-19. The donor label of this sample is uncertain.

The V call is TRBV11-2, the J call TRBJ2-7; TRBD2 matches 8 bases. Looked up from germline, CDR1 is SGHAT and CDR2 is FQNNGV. The CDR3 extends over 17 amino acids. The V segment lost 1 base and the J segment 3 bases; nucleotides outside the gene matches: 11. CDR3 loop: CASSLGGSGGQSYEQYF. The CDR3 DNA sequence: TGTGCCAGCAGCTTAGGGGGGAGCGGGGGACAAAGCTACGAGCAGTACTTC.

V gene TRBV3-1 (or the pseudogene TRBV3-2) combines with J gene TRBJ1-6; D call uncertain. The CDR3 runs 15 residues. The germline V and J ends were trimmed by 0 bases and 10 bases, with 13 bases remaining between them. CDR1 is LGHDT, CDR2 YNNKEL, per germline (reference sequence). The CDR3 nucleotides read TGTGCCAGCAGCCAAGAGAAGAACCTAGGATCACCCCTCCACTTT. It yields the protein CASSQEKNLGSPLHF.

There are a few counts of this clone. J is TRBJ2-7 and V is TRBV10-2, with 7 bases aligning to TRBD1. CDR1 and CDR2 from the germline V gene are WSHSY and SAAADI. This CDR3 contains 14 residues. V shed 8 bases, J shed 1 base, and the junction held 8 bases outside the gene matches. The CDR3 region is CASGPGGRSYEQYF. The CDR3 region has the DNA TGCGCCAGCGGACCAGGGGGTAGGTCCTACGAGCAGTACTTC.

The rearrangement joins TRBV7-2 to TRBJ1-4; D possibly corresponds to TRBD1 (5 bases). V dropped 2 bases and J dropped 2 bases, with 12 bases sitting between them. The CDR3 consists of 16 residues. The germline gives CDR1 SGHTA, CDR2 FQGNSA. CDR3 protein: CASSLQGIATNEKLFF. In nucleotides, the CDR3 is TGTGCCAGCAGCTTACAGGGAATTGCGACTAATGAAAAACTGTTTTTT.

The chain links TRBV7-9 to TRBJ1-1; D is unresolved. Germline V gives CDR1 SEHNR, CDR2 FQNEAQ (reference sequence). This CDR3 contains 12 residues. V lost 5 bases and J lost 1, with 5 bases in between. DNA of the CDR3: TGTGCCAGCAGCATCAGGAACACTGAAGCTTTCTTT. This codes for CASSIRNTEAFF.

V usage is TRBV20-1 and J usage is TRBJ1-2; possibly TRBD1 for D (6 bases). Germline CDR1 and CDR2: DFQATT and SNEGSKA (reference sequence). CDR3 size: 13 residues. V lost 3 bases and J lost 7, with 15 bases in between. The CDR3 sequence: CSASQTGFGGYTF. CDR3 in DNA: TGCAGTGCTAGTCAAACAGGGTTCGGTGGCTACACCTTC.

In its sample, this clone was seen once. The chain combines TRBV24-1 with TRBJ2-3; D is uncertain. The CDR3 is 15 amino acids. Trimming took 0 bases from V and 3 from J, leaving 9 bases between them. Germline V CDR1 and CDR2: KGHDR, SFDVKD. CDR3: CATSDLQEDTDTQYF. The CDR3 DNA reads as TGTGCCACCAGTGATTTGCAAGAGGATACAGATACGCAGTATTTT.

The rearrangement links TRBV28 to TRBJ1-6; 7 positions match TRBD1. Trimming cost V 6 bases and J 10 bases; bases outside gene matches: 12. Germline V gives CDR1 MDHEN, CDR2 SYDVKM. CDR3 length: 15 residues. The CDR3 DNA reads as TGTGCCAGCAGACCTAACAGGGGTCGAGGATCACCCCTCCACTTT. Translation gives CASRPNRGRGSPLHF.

V is TRBV7-9 and J is TRBJ2-3; TRBD1 agrees at 9 bases. The CDR3 totals 17 residues. V shed 7 bases and J 1 base; nucleotides not matched to a gene: 12. Per the germline V gene, CDR1 is SEHNR and CDR2 is FQNEAQ (reference sequence). CDR3 nucleotides: TGTGCCAGCAACCGGGACAGGGCCCCCAGTGGCACAGATACGCAGTATTTT. It encodes CASNRDRAPSGTDTQYF.

The V and J genes are TRBV19 and TRBJ2-1, with 8 positions matching TRBD2. Losses at the gene ends were 3 bases for V and 5 bases for J; bases not matched to a gene: 12. Looked up from germline, CDR1 is LNHDA and CDR2 is SQIVND (reference sequence). The CDR3 loop spans 17 amino acids. The CDR3 sequence is CASSMGSRGGKNNEQFF. CDR3 DNA: TGTGCCAGTAGTATGGGCTCTCGCGGGGGGAAAAACAATGAGCAGTTCTTC.

The V call is TRBV5-1, the J call TRBJ2-1, with 9 bases matching TRBD2. Trimming removed 0 bases from V and 6 bases from J; junction bases left unmatched: 4. The CDR3 consists of 15 residues. Germline V lookup: CDR1 SGHRS, CDR2 YFSETQ. CDR3 in amino acids: CASSLVGLAPNEQFF. The DNA of the CDR3 is TGCGCCAGCAGCTTGGTGGGACTAGCACCCAATGAGCAGTTCTTC.

The chain combines TRBV2 with TRBJ2-5; 9 bases match TRBD1. The CDR3 runs to 15 residues. Trimming cost V 5 bases and J 5 bases; bases outside gene matches: 9. Germline V gene lookup returns CDR1 SNHLY and CDR2 FYNNEI. The CDR3: CASSLYRGQGETQYF. The CDR3 nucleotides read TGTGCCAGCAGTTTATACAGGGGGCAAGGGGAGACCCAGTACTTC.

The rearrangement joins TRBV6-5 to TRBJ1-2; D is unresolved. The V gene's germline CDR1 is MNHEY and CDR2 SVGAGI. CDR3 length: 15 residues. Between the trimmed V and J ends, which lost 2 bases and 0 bases, there was a span of 10 bases. CDR3 nucleotide sequence: TGTGCCAGCAGTTACCACCCTAGTGCTAACTATGGCTACACCTTC. Amino acids: CASSYHPSANYGYTF.

The chain recombines TRBV30 with TRBJ2-3; the D gene is possibly TRBD2 (5 bases). Germline CDR1 is GTSNPN and CDR2 is SVGIG (reference sequence). The V end lost 2 bases, the J end lost 4 bases, and 7 bases lay between the germline ends. The CDR3 has 12 residues. The CDR3 nucleotides are TGTGCCTGGAGTCGGGAACCAGATACGCAGTATTTT. This codes for CAWSREPDTQYF.

The chain joins TRBV6-2 or TRBV6-3 to TRBJ1-6; D not certain. Trimming took off 2 bases at V and 6 bases at J, with 14 bases between the two ends. Germline assignment: CDR1 MNHEY and CDR2 SVGEGT. CDR3 size: 16 residues. The CDR3 sequence: CASSYDGRVPNSPLHF. The CDR3 DNA reads TGTGCCAGCAGTTACGACGGCCGGGTTCCTAATTCACCCCTCCACTTT.

This rearrangement joins TRBV29-1 to TRBJ1-6; D not certain. The V end lost 7 bases, the J end lost 0 bases, and 13 bases lay between the germline ends. This CDR3 contains 15 residues. Per germline, CDR1 SQVTM and CDR2 ANQGSEA. CDR3 region: CSAREESSYNSPLHF. Written as DNA, the CDR3 is TGCAGCGCGAGGGAGGAAAGCTCCTATAATTCACCCCTCCACTTT.

This chain joins TRBV18 and TRBJ1-2; TRBD1 aligns across 9 bases. The CDR3 is 14 residues long. The germline gives CDR1 KGHSH, CDR2 LQKENI. Germline trimming cut 8 bases from V and 0 bases from J; bases unmatched to any gene: 4. The CDR3 spells CASTGQGTNYGYTF. The CDR3 DNA sequence: TGTGCCAGCACGGGACAGGGTACTAACTATGGCTACACCTTC. Full variable domain (missing parts from reference TRBV18 and TRBJ1-2): NAGVMQNPRHLVRRRGQEARLRCSPMKGHSHVYWYRQLPEEGLKFMVYLQKENIIDESGMPKERFSAEFPKEGPSILRIQQVVRGDSAAYFCASTGQGTNYGYTFGSGTRLTVV.

The V and J genes are TRBV27 and TRBJ2-3, with D possibly matching TRBD2 (6 bases). CDR1 MNHEY and CDR2 SMNVEV come from the germline V gene (reference sequence). CDR3 length: 13 amino acids. The germline V and J ends were trimmed by 8 bases and 3 bases, with 12 bases remaining between them. The CDR3 DNA follows: TGTGCCAGCTGGGCGGCGGGGACAGATACGCAGTATTTT. Encoded protein: CASWAAGTDTQYF.

The chain has TRBV4-2 and TRBJ2-7; TRBD2 might be the D (5 bases). The V end was cut by 1 base, the J end by 0 bases, with 13 bases between. Germline-derived CDR1 and CDR2 are LGHNA and YNFKEQ. This CDR3 comprises 16 residues. The CDR3 reads CASSQVEAAVSYEQYF. The DNA for the CDR3 is TGTGCCAGCAGCCAAGTAGAAGCGGCCGTCTCCTACGAGCAGTACTTC.

The CDR3 here is CASSQDPSGGANTGELFF. The CDR3 nucleotides are TGCGCCAGCAGCCAAGATCCCTCGGGGGGCGCGAACACCGGGGAGCTGTTTTTT. This chain joins TRBV4-3 and TRBJ2-2, with D perhaps matching TRBD2 (7 bases). The V end lost 0 bases, the J end lost 0 bases, and 14 bases lay between the germline ends. Germline CDR1 is LGHNA and CDR2 is YSLEER. This CDR3 spans 18 amino acids.

This clone was found a few times. The chain links TRBV20-1 to TRBJ1-1; possible D gene TRBD1, 5 bases. V was cut by 6 bases and J by 5 bases, with 10 bases left in between. This CDR3 contains 11 residues. The germline CDR1 and CDR2 sequences are DFQATT and SNEGSKA (reference sequence). The CDR3 spells CSALGGTEAFF. The CDR3, as DNA: TGCAGTGCCCTCGGGGGGACTGAAGCTTTCTTT.

The chain has TRBV4-1 and TRBJ2-5; 8 bases agree with TRBD1. Germline CDR1 and CDR2: MGHRA and YSYEKL. The CDR3 runs 16 residues. V gave up 2 bases and J gave up 2 bases; unmatched junction bases: 7. CDR3 in amino acids: CASSQSPDRAQETQYF. The CDR3 region has the DNA TGCGCCAGCAGCCAATCCCCGGACAGGGCTCAAGAGACCCAGTACTTC.

The chain employs TRBV10-2 and TRBJ1-1; maybe TRBD1 (5 bases). CDR1 is WSHSY and CDR2 is SAAADI in the germline V gene. Trimming removed 4 bases from V and 5 bases from J, with 11 bases in between. The CDR3 sequence is 13 residues long. In nucleotides, the CDR3 is TGCGCCAGCAGTGTAGGGGTTTGGACTGAAGCTTTCTTT. This translates into CASSVGVWTEAFF.

The chain recombines TRBV7-2 with TRBJ1-2, with 9 bases that match TRBD1. The CDR3 runs 15 residues. Germline V gives CDR1 SGHTA, CDR2 FQGNSA. V trimming: 4 bases; J trimming: 4 bases; junction bases outside the gene matches: 7. CDR3 sequence reads: CASSYQTGQGYGYTF. For the CDR3, the DNA is TGTGCCAGCAGCTATCAAACGGGACAGGGCTATGGCTACACCTTC.

The chain joins TRBV19 to TRBJ1-4; 7 positions match TRBD1. The CDR3 totals 14 residues. Germline-derived CDR1 and CDR2 are LNHDA and SQIVND (reference sequence). V shed 10 bases, J shed 10 bases, and the junction held 15 bases outside the gene matches. The CDR3 bases are TGTGCCACCCAAGGGACAGACTCCCTTGGAAAACTGTTTTTT. This translates into CATQGTDSLGKLFF.

The rearrangement uses TRBV10-3 and TRBJ2-5, with D maybe TRBD1 (5 bases). Germline assignment: CDR1 ENHRY and CDR2 SYGVKD. CDR3 length: 13 amino acids. The V end lost 6 bases, the J end lost 5 bases, and 13 bases lay between the germline ends. Here the CDR3 DNA reads TGTGCCATCAGCGGACAACCTACGGAGACCCAGTACTTC. Encoded protein: CAISGQPTETQYF.

This rearrangement joins TRBV5-1 to TRBJ2-7; maybe TRBD2 (5 bases). Per the germline V gene, CDR1 is SGHRS and CDR2 is YFSETQ. Trimming removed 5 bases from V and 3 bases from J, with 15 bases in between. The CDR3 contains 14 residues. CDR3 region: CASRSGLSNYEQYF. The CDR3 nucleotides are TGCGCCAGCAGGTCCGGACTCTCCAACTACGAGCAGTACTTC. The entire variable domain, with the rest obtained from reference TRBV5-1 and TRBJ2-7, is as follows: KAGVTQTPRYLIKTRGQQVTLSCSPISGHRSVSWYQQTPGQGLQFLFEYFSETQRNKGNFPGRFSGRQFSNSRSEMNVSTLELGDSALYLCASRSGLSNYEQYFGPGTRLTVT.